These T cell receptor beta chains were read from a single sample in a study of CD4 T cells in relation to SARS-CoV-2 and coronaviruses. Antigens of these TCRs are unknown. The method was immunoSEQ multiplex PCR; TCRdb's version includes in-frame clones alone and lacks a portion of them. The repertoire includes 26,000 or so clones, roughly 81% of them detected once, and 18% sits in the top ten. Sequencing was carried out using CD4+ T cells from PBMCs, cultured in vitro. These receptors were obtained from a human donor in good health. The CDR3 runs from the conserved cysteine through the conserved F or W. A D gene is named only where the DNA matches it firmly. Size tells how often a clone was seen (once, few, many) or the class of an expanded clone, and some rows leave it out.

J gene | V gene | D gene | clone size | CDR3 protein | CDR3 DNA
TRBJ2-3 | TRBV4-2 | TRBD2 | once | CASSNLLAGSTDTQYF | TGTGCCAGCAGCAACCTTCTAGCGGGGAGCACAGATACGCAGTATTTT
TRBJ1-3 | TRBV3-1/TRBV3-2 | NA | NA | CASSQVRGGRSGNTIYF | TGTGCCAGCAGCCAAGTGCGGGGGGGGAGGTCTGGAAACACCATATATTTT
TRBJ1-4 | TRBV3-1/TRBV3-2 | TRBD1 | NA | CASSPKRWTAGGPPATNEKLFF | TGTGCCAGCAGCCCCAAAAGATGGACCGCAGGGGGCCCCCCAGCAACTAATGAAAAACTGTTTTTT
TRBJ2-7 | TRBV5-1 | NA | NA | CASSLDGRYEQYF | TGCGCCAGCAGCTTGGACGGTCGCTACGAGCAGTACTTC
TRBJ2-5 | TRBV5-1 | NA | NA | CASSLVGQETQYF | TGCGCCAGCAGCTTGGTCGGGCAAGAGACCCAGTACTTC
TRBJ1-5 | TRBV7-8 | NA | few | CASSFGRQGNQPQHF | TGTGCCAGCAGCTTCGGTCGACAAGGCAATCAGCCCCAGCATTTT
TRBJ1-3 | TRBV4-1 | NA | NA | CASSQVGVEGTGNTIYF | TGCGCCAGCAGCCAAGTTGGTGTAGAAGGGACTGGAAACACCATATATTTT
TRBJ2-7 | TRBV10-3 | TRBD2 | once | CAAGGEGLEQYF | TGTGCCGCAGGTGGGGAGGGTCTCGAGCAGTACTTC
TRBJ2-1 | TRBV11-2 | NA | once | CASSLDNANEQFF | TGTGCCAGCAGCTTAGATAACGCGAATGAGCAGTTCTTC
TRBJ2-5 | TRBV4-1 | TRBD2 | NA | CASSRRLGLAGGPEPPKETQYF | TGCGCCAGCAGCCGAAGGTTGGGACTAGCGGGAGGGCCGGAGCCCCCCAAAGAGACCCAGTACTTC
TRBJ2-3 | TRBV5-8 | TRBD1 | few | CASSLAGTGFDTQYF | TGTGCCAGCAGCTTGGCCGGGACAGGGTTTGATACGCAGTATTTT
TRBJ2-7 | TRBV6-5 | NA | NA | CAKKGGTDSYEQYF | TGTGCCAAAAAGGGGGGGACGGACTCCTACGAGCAGTACTTC
TRBJ1-3 | TRBV18 | TRBD1 | NA | CASSPRDWTGKTRSGNTIYF | TGTGCCAGCTCACCAAGGGACTGGACAGGGAAAACACGCTCTGGAAACACCATATATTTT
TRBJ2-1 | TRBV7-2 | NA | few | CASGPGGGSDEQFF | TGTGCCAGCGGCCCGGGCGGGGGCTCGGATGAGCAGTTCTTC
TRBJ2-3 | TRBV11-3 | TRBD2 | NA | CASSFSGGSTDTQYF | TGTGCCAGCAGCTTTAGCGGGGGAAGCACAGATACGCAGTATTTT
TRBJ1-4 | TRBV10-2 | NA | NA | CASSPGHGAEKLFF | TGCGCCAGCAGTCCCGGGCACGGGGCTGAAAAACTGTTTTTT
TRBJ2-1 | TRBV6-5 | TRBD2 | NA | CASSRLAGIYNEQFF | TGTGCCAGCAGCCGACTAGCGGGCATCTACAATGAGCAGTTCTTC
TRBJ1-1 | TRBV19 | TRBD1 | NA | CASSPPDRGWNTEAFF | TGTGCCAGTAGTCCCCCAGACAGGGGATGGAACACTGAAGCTTTCTTT
TRBJ1-6 | TRBV9 | NA | NA | CASSATGTELNSPLHF | TGTGCCAGCAGCGCCACCGGGACGGAACTTAATTCACCCCTCCACTTT
TRBJ2-7 | TRBV6-5 | TRBD2 | NA | CASSRRLAGAGEQYF | TGTGCCAGCAGCCGAAGACTAGCGGGAGCTGGGGAGCAGTACTTC
TRBJ1-1 | TRBV6-5 | NA | NA | CASSYQANVRNTEAFF | TGTGCCAGCAGTTATCAAGCGAACGTAAGGAACACTGAAGCTTTCTTT
TRBJ2-3 | TRBV6-2/TRBV6-3 | TRBD2 | NA | CASSTRSSGRTDTQYF | TGTGCCAGCAGTACCCGGTCTAGCGGCCGCACAGATACGCAGTATTTT
TRBJ1-1 | TRBV12-5 | NA | NA | CASGLVLGENTEAFF | TGTGCTAGTGGTTTGGTATTGGGGGAAAACACTGAAGCTTTCTTT
TRBJ2-5 | TRBV4-3 | NA | NA | CASSQESELAGGAQYF | TGCGCCAGCAGCCAAGAATCGGAACTAGCCGGTGGGGCCCAGTACTTC
TRBJ1-2 | TRBV20-1 | NA | NA | CSASPPGLAGYGYTF | TGCAGTGCTAGTCCTCCCGGCCTAGCGGGCTATGGCTACACCTTC
TRBJ1-1 | TRBV7-8 | NA | once | CASTSGRNTEAFF | TGTGCCAGCACCTCCGGGCGGAACACTGAAGCTTTCTTT
TRBJ2-3 | TRBV2 | NA | NA | CASSGFYSTDTQYF | TGTGCCAGCAGTGGGTTCTATAGCACAGATACGCAGTATTTT
TRBJ2-5 | TRBV6-2/TRBV6-3 | NA | NA | CASSYSRPDQETQYF | TGTGCCAGCAGTTACTCCCGGCCAGATCAAGAGACCCAGTACTTC
TRBJ2-7 | TRBV5-1 | NA | NA | CASSSGQISYEQYF | TGCGCCAGCAGCTCCGGACAGATCTCCTACGAGCAGTACTTC
TRBJ2-7 | TRBV11-3 | NA | NA | CASSLTGQHEQYF | TGTGCCAGCAGCTTAACAGGGCAGCACGAGCAGTACTTC
TRBJ1-5 | TRBV7-2 | NA | NA | CASSYSNQPQHF | TGTGCCAGCAGCTACAGCAATCAGCCCCAGCATTTT
TRBJ2-6 | TRBV30 | NA | NA | CAWIQPPGANVLTF | TGTGCCTGGATCCAACCCCCTGGGGCCAACGTCCTGACTTTC
TRBJ1-2 | TRBV7-2 | NA | NA | CASSLGFKGTGYGYTF | TGTGCCAGCAGCTTAGGGTTCAAAGGTACTGGATATGGCTACACCTTC
TRBJ2-7 | TRBV18 | TRBD1 | once | CASSTSRTGLHEQYF | TGTGCCAGCTCTACCTCTCGGACAGGGCTCCACGAGCAGTACTTC
TRBJ1-2 | TRBV29-1 | NA | NA | CSVHRDRYGYTF | TGCAGCGTCCACCGGGACCGCTATGGCTACACCTTC
TRBJ2-7 | TRBV7-3 | NA | NA | CASSLRRGNEQYF | TGTGCCAGCAGCCTCCGGAGAGGCAACGAGCAGTACTTC
TRBJ2-7 | TRBV19 | NA | NA | CASSIQDISEQYF | TGTGCCAGTAGTATCCAGGATATCTCCGAGCAGTACTTC
TRBJ2-5 | TRBV5-8 | NA | NA | CASSLMTGAWETQYF | TGTGCCAGCAGCTTGATGACGGGGGCCTGGGAGACCCAGTACTTC
TRBJ2-4 | TRBV5-1 | NA | NA | CASSDEENIQYF | TGCGCCAGCAGCGATGAGGAAAACATTCAGTACTTC
TRBJ2-1 | TRBV5-1 | NA | NA | CASSSAGTSSYNEQFF | TGCGCCAGCAGCTCGGCCGGGACCAGCTCCTACAATGAGCAGTTCTTC
TRBJ2-2 | TRBV19 | NA | NA | CASSLQMNTGELFF | TGTGCCAGTAGTCTCCAGATGAACACCGGGGAGCTGTTTTTT
TRBJ2-1 | TRBV9 | TRBD1 | NA | CASSAGGQGSYNEQFF | TGTGCCAGCAGCGCGGGGGGACAGGGTTCCTACAATGAGCAGTTCTTC
TRBJ2-2 | TRBV10-3 | NA | NA | CAIGGRNTGELFF | TGTGCCATTGGGGGGCGCAACACCGGGGAGCTGTTTTTT
TRBJ2-2 | TRBV5-1 | NA | NA | CASSFPTGSTGELFF | TGCGCCAGCAGCTTCCCGACAGGTTCCACCGGGGAGCTGTTTTTT
TRBJ1-1 | TRBV10-3 | TRBD1 | NA | CAISESTGQGQAFF | TGTGCCATCAGTGAGTCGACAGGACAGGGGCAAGCTTTCTTT
TRBJ2-1 | TRBV11-2 | TRBD2 | NA | CASSLGAGGEYNEQFF | TGTGCCAGCAGCTTAGGGGCGGGAGGTGAATACAATGAGCAGTTCTTC
TRBJ2-7 | TRBV2 | TRBD2 | once | CASEEASGSREQYF | TGTGCCAGCGAGGAGGCTAGCGGGTCGAGGGAGCAGTACTTC
TRBJ2-1 | TRBV12-3/TRBV12-4 | NA | few | CATLVGGNNEQFF | TGTGCCACCCTGGTCGGGGGTAACAATGAGCAGTTCTTC
TRBJ2-2 | TRBV6-1 | NA | few | CASSELRNGELFF | TGTGCCAGCAGTGAATTACGGAACGGGGAGCTGTTTTTT
TRBJ1-5 | TRBV6-2/TRBV6-3 | NA | NA | CASSLGYSNQPQHF | TGTGCCAGCAGTTTAGGGTATAGCAATCAGCCCCAGCATTTT
TRBJ2-1 | TRBV7-2 | TRBD2 | NA | CASSFAGGPGEQFF | TGTGCCAGCAGCTTTGCGGGGGGGCCTGGGGAGCAGTTCTTC
TRBJ1-2 | TRBV6-2/TRBV6-3 | TRBD1 | NA | CASSDRDRVIYGYTF | TGTGCCAGCAGTGACCGGGACAGGGTGATCTATGGCTACACCTTC
TRBJ1-1 | TRBV4-2 | NA | NA | CASSQEEGWTEAFF | TGTGCCAGCAGCCAAGAAGAGGGCTGGACTGAAGCTTTCTTT
TRBJ2-1 | TRBV12-5 | TRBD1 | NA | CASGLDRGWDEQFF | TGTGCTAGTGGACTCGACAGGGGATGGGATGAGCAGTTCTTC
TRBJ2-7 | TRBV7-9 | TRBD2 | NA | CASSLVRAGGYEQYF | TGTGCCAGCAGCTTAGTCCGGGCGGGAGGGTACGAGCAGTACTTC
TRBJ1-1 | TRBV29-1 | NA | NA | CSVVRESEAFF | TGCAGCGTGGTCCGGGAGTCTGAAGCTTTCTTT
TRBJ2-1 | TRBV3-1/TRBV3-2 | TRBD2 | few | CASRYSGGNNEQFF | TGTGCCAGCAGGTATAGCGGGGGAAACAATGAGCAGTTCTTC
TRBJ1-2 | TRBV2 | NA | NA | CASTQETALYGYTF | TGTGCCAGCACCCAGGAGACGGCCCTTTATGGCTACACCTTC
TRBJ1-2 | TRBV7-2 | TRBD1 | NA | CASSLAPLDRGGGGYTF | TGTGCCAGCAGCTTAGCCCCCTTAGACAGGGGTGGTGGTGGCTACACCTTC
TRBJ2-2 | TRBV4-2 | TRBD2 | NA | CASRETSGANTGELFF | TGTGCCAGCAGGGAGACTAGCGGGGCGAACACCGGGGAGCTGTTTTTT